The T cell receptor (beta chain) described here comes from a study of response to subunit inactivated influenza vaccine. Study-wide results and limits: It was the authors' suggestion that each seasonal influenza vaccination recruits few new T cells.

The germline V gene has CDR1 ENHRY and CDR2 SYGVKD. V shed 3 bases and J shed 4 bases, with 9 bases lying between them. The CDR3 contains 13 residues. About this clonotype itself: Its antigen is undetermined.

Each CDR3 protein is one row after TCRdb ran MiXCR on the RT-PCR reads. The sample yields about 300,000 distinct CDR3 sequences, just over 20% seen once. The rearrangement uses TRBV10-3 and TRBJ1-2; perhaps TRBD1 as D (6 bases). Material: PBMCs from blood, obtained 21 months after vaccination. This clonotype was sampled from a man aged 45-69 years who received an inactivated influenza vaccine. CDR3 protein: CAISDSGAYGYTF. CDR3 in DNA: TGTGCCATCAGTGATTCAGGGGCCTATGGCTACACCTTC.